What follows are 24 T cell receptor beta chains derived from one specimen sequenced in a study of technical replicates of blood from a few donors. Here immunoSEQ multiplex PCR was the method, and the copy in TCRdb shows in-frame clones only, minus some. The sample includes 95,000 to 100,000 clones, roughly 95% of them seen just once. The source material was T cells isolated from PBMCs. The receptors shown here come from a human donor in good health.

The chain carries TRBV6-1 and TRBJ2-1, with D possibly being TRBD2 (5 bases). The CDR3 is 13 amino acids. Germline loops: CDR1 MNHNS, CDR2 SASEGT. The ends were cut back, 6 bases at V and 9 bases at J, with 15 bases in the middle. The CDR3 region is CASSPSAGSEQFF. CDR3 nucleotides: TGTGCCAGCAGCCCCTCGGCGGGTAGTGAGCAGTTCTTC.

The chain recombines TRBV4-1 with TRBJ2-1, with TRBD2 as a possible D gene (5 bases). V was clipped by 6 bases and J by 8 bases, with 17 bases between them. CDR3 length equals 14 residues. Germline values: CDR1 MGHRA, CDR2 YSYEKL. CDR3 in amino acids: CASRNEGVDHEQFF. Written as DNA, the CDR3 is TGCGCCAGCAGAAATGAGGGAGTGGACCATGAGCAGTTCTTC.

The rearrangement links TRBV5-5 to TRBJ1-2; no definite D call. Germline loops: CDR1 SGHKS, CDR2 YYEKEE (reference sequence). This CDR3 is 15 amino acids long. Trimming stripped 2 bases from V and 0 bases from J, with 11 bases between. The CDR3 loop is CASSFQAEPNYGYTF. As DNA, the CDR3 is TGTGCCAGCAGCTTTCAGGCAGAACCTAACTATGGCTACACCTTC.

The DNA for the CDR3 is TGTGCCAGCAGCTTAGACCCCGGGACTAGTGGTTACGAGCAGTACTTC. Residues: CASSLDPGTSGYEQYF. The V gene is TRBV11-2, the J gene TRBJ2-7, with TRBD2 matching 8 bases. This CDR3 comprises 16 residues. In germline, CDR1 is SGHAT, CDR2 FQNNGV. The J segment lost 4 bases and the V segment lost 0 bases, leaving 8 bases of the junction unmatched. Supplemented by reference TRBV11-2 and TRBJ2-7, the full variable domain reads EAGVAQSPRYKIIEKRQSVAFWCNPISGHATLYWYQQILGQGPKLLIQFQNNGVVDDSQLPKDRFSAERLKGVDSTLKIQPAKLEDSAVYLCASSLDPGTSGYEQYFGPGTRLTVT.

The sample holds a few counts of this clone. V is TRBV19 and J is TRBJ1-1; no reliable D call. CDR1 LNHDA and CDR2 SQIVND come from the germline V gene (reference sequence). V dropped 0 bases and J dropped 5 bases, with 13 bases sitting between them. CDR3 length: 15 residues. CDR3 bases: TGTGCCAGTAGTATAGATTCTAGTTACGGGACTGAAGCTTTCTTT. Translated, it gives CASSIDSSYGTEAFF.

The rearrangement links TRBV6-4 to TRBJ1-4; tentatively, D is TRBD1 (5 bases). V lost 0 bases to trimming and J lost 8 bases, with 13 bases between them. CDR1 and CDR2 (germline): MRHNA, SNTAGT. The CDR3 sequence is 15 residues long. This CDR3 is CASSDSVRPGEKLFF. DNA for the CDR3: TGTGCCAGCAGTGACTCGGTAAGGCCAGGGGAAAAACTGTTTTTT.

The genes are TRBV7-2 and TRBJ1-1; maybe TRBD1 (5 bases). V shed 1 base and J shed 3 bases, with 6 bases lying between them. CDR1 and CDR2 from the germline V gene are SGHTA and FQGNSA. The CDR3 is 13 amino acids. CDR3 loop: CASSLEGDTEAFF. In DNA, the CDR3 is TGTGCCAGCAGCTTAGAAGGGGACACTGAAGCTTTCTTT.

The gene calls are TRBV28 and TRBJ1-2; D gene unclear. The CDR3 covers 14 residues. The ends were cut back, 2 bases at V and 4 bases at J, with 11 bases in the middle. Germline V gene data show CDR1 as MDHEN and CDR2 as SYDVKM. The CDR3 region has the DNA TGTGCCAGCAGTTTACCACAGATTTTCTATGGCTACACCTTC. Protein: CASSLPQIFYGYTF.

V usage is TRBV27 and J usage is TRBJ2-5; TRBD2 aligns across 7 bases. After removal of 5 bases from V and 5 bases from J, the junction contained 17 bases not matched to a gene. CDR1 is MNHEY and CDR2 is SMNVEV in the germline V gene (reference sequence). The CDR3 has 17 amino acids. This CDR3 is CASSLFGEGHYRETQYF. The CDR3 DNA is TGTGCCAGCAGTCTCTTTGGGGAGGGCCATTACAGGGAGACCCAGTACTTC.

This clone was recorded only once. V is TRBV6-5 and J is TRBJ2-7; 8 bases line up with TRBD1. The CDR3 loop spans 15 amino acids. Trimming removed 6 bases from V and 0 bases from J; junction bases left unmatched: 7. The germline V gene encodes CDR1 MNHEY and CDR2 SVGAGI. Here the CDR3 reads CASSRTGTGSYEQYF. CDR3 DNA sequence: TGTGCCAGCAGCCGCACCGGGACAGGCTCCTACGAGCAGTACTTC.

V usage is TRBV29-1 and J usage is TRBJ1-1; D is undetermined. There are 12 residues in the CDR3. CDR1 and CDR2 (germline): SQVTM, ANQGSEA. V shed 3 bases and J shed 0 bases, with 5 bases lying between them. As DNA, the CDR3 is TGCAGCGTTGAGGCGGTGAACACTGAAGCTTTCTTT. It is translated as CSVEAVNTEAFF.

CDR3 nucleotides: TGTGCCAGCAGCTTAGGATTCGCGCCAGGGTCTAATGAAAAACTGTTTTTT. It translates to CASSLGFAPGSNEKLFF. V and J are TRBV7-9 and TRBJ1-4, with D possibly TRBD1 on 5 matching bases. CDR3 size: 17 residues. V lost 1 base and J 3 bases, leaving 15 bases between the germline ends. Germline V gives CDR1 SEHNR, CDR2 FQNEAQ (reference sequence).

The chain combines TRBV15 with TRBJ2-7; perhaps TRBD1 as D (5 bases). The germline V gene encodes CDR1 LNHNV and CDR2 YYDKDF (reference sequence). Trimming left V 0 bases short and J 3 bases short, with 9 bases between. There are 14 residues in the CDR3. For the CDR3, the DNA is TGTGCCACCAGCAGAGATGGGGCCGACTACGAGCAGTACTTC. This gives the protein CATSRDGADYEQYF.

This rearrangement joins TRBV27 to TRBJ2-1; D not resolved. From germline, CDR1 is MNHEY and CDR2 SMNVEV (reference sequence). CDR3 length: 13 amino acids. V lost 2 bases and J lost 6, with 8 bases in between. Here the CDR3 reads CASSLGRINEQFF. The CDR3 DNA reads as TGTGCCAGCAGTTTAGGCAGGATCAATGAGCAGTTCTTC.

The gene calls are TRBV29-1 and TRBJ2-7; possibly TRBD2 for D (7 bases). Germline V gene sequence: CDR1 SQVTM, CDR2 ANQGSEA. This CDR3 has 14 amino acids. With 5 bases removed from V and 1 base from J, the gap between germline ends came to 15 bases. Written as DNA, the CDR3 is TGCAGCGTTAGGGGGGGAGTGGATTCCTACGAGCAGTACTTC. Translation: CSVRGGVDSYEQYF.

The count of this clone is one. The CDR3 loop is CASSLRTGTDTQYF. The CDR3, as DNA: TGTGCCAGCAGCCTGCGGACAGGCACAGATACGCAGTATTTT. The V gene is TRBV5-8, the J gene TRBJ2-3; weak D call: TRBD1 (6 bases). Deletions cut 4 bases from V and 1 base from J, with 10 bases between. CDR3 length: 14 amino acids. Germline V gene data show CDR1 as SGHTS and CDR2 as YDEGEE.

V and J are TRBV5-1 and TRBJ2-5; 9 bases are a match to TRBD2. With 3 bases clipped from V and 5 bases from J, the junction kept 5 bases outside the gene matches. CDR1 is SGHRS, CDR2 YFSETQ, per germline. The CDR3 is 14 amino acids. The CDR3 sequence: CASSSGLARETQYF. The CDR3 DNA reads as TGCGCCAGCAGCTCGGGACTAGCAAGGGAGACCCAGTACTTC.

The chain uses TRBV9 and TRBJ2-1; 8 bases are shared with TRBD2. This CDR3 comprises 15 residues. CDR1 and CDR2 from the germline V gene are SGDLS and YYNGEE. The V gene end was trimmed by 0 bases and the J gene end by 6 bases; junction bases not matched to a gene: 5. CDR3 nucleotide sequence: TGTGCCAGCAGCGTAGACGGGGGGGGCCCCAATGAGCAGTTCTTC. As protein: CASSVDGGGPNEQFF. The whole variable domain, remainder taken from reference TRBV9 and TRBJ2-1, is DSGVTQTPKHLITATGQRVTLRCSPRSGDLSVYWYQQSLDQGLQFLIQYYNGEERAKGNILERFSAQQFPDLHSELNLSSLELGDSALYFCASSVDGGGPNEQFFGPGTRLTVL.

The chain uses TRBV7-3 and TRBJ1-2; a possible D gene is TRBD1 (5 bases). This CDR3 region has 15 residues. Germline loops: CDR1 SGHTA, CDR2 FQGTGA. Trimming left V 6 bases short and J 7 bases short, with 21 bases between. CDR3 in DNA: TGTGCCAGCAGTCCTATTATAGGGCAGGGCGTTGGCTACACCTTC. The encoded protein is CASSPIIGQGVGYTF.

This clone appeared a single time. In DNA, the CDR3 is TGCGCCAGCGCACCAGAGGCGGGCACTGAAGCTTTCTTT. Translating it yields CASAPEAGTEAFF. The chain is built from TRBV10-1 and TRBJ1-1, with D unresolved. Trimming took off 8 bases at V and 4 bases at J, with 14 bases between the two ends. Germline V lookup: CDR1 WNHNN, CDR2 SYGVQD (reference sequence). This CDR3 contains 13 residues.

The gene calls are TRBV7-2 and TRBJ2-2; 7 bases fit TRBD2. The CDR3 is made up of 15 amino acids. After removal of 5 bases from V and 4 bases from J, the junction contained 7 bases not matched to a gene. Germline V lookup: CDR1 SGHTA, CDR2 FQGNSA. The CDR3: CASSPGTIGTGELFF. CDR3 nucleotides: TGTGCCAGCAGCCCCGGGACTATAGGCACCGGGGAGCTGTTTTTT.

V and J are TRBV10-2 and TRBJ1-2, with TRBD1 matching over 11 bases. Germline V gene sequence: CDR1 WSHSY, CDR2 SAAADI. The CDR3 is 12 amino acids. After removal of 8 bases from V and 8 bases from J, the junction contained 4 bases not matched to a gene. The CDR3 bases are TGCGCCAGCGGGGGGACAGGGGGAGGCTACACCTTC. This sequence encodes CASGGTGGGYTF.

V and J are TRBV14 and TRBJ2-4; D ambiguous. The CDR3 has 11 amino acids. The germline V and J ends were trimmed by 4 bases and 6 bases, with 4 bases remaining between them. Germline CDR1 and CDR2: SGHDN and FVKESK. In DNA, the CDR3 is TGTGCCAGCAGCCTTATAAACATTCAGTACTTC. Its translation: CASSLINIQYF.

This chain uses TRBV6-1 with TRBJ1-2, with D possibly TRBD1 on 6 matching bases. Germline V lookup: CDR1 MNHNS, CDR2 SASEGT. V was shortened by 6 bases and J by 0 bases, with 17 bases between the two germline ends. This CDR3 region has 16 residues. CDR3 nucleotide sequence: TGTGCCAGCAGGGAACAGGGAAAGTCTCCTAACTATGGCTACACCTTC. Amino acids: CASREQGKSPNYGYTF.